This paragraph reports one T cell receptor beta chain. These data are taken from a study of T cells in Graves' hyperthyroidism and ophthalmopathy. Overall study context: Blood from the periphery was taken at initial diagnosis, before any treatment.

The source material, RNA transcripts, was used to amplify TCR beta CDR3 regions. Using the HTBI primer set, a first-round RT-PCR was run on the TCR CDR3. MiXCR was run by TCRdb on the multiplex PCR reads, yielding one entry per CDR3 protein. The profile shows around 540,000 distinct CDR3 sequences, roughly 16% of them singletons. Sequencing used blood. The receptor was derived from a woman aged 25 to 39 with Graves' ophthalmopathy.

The CDR3 coding sequence is TGTGCCAGCGGAGTAGGGGCGGGAGTCAATGAGCAGTTCTTC. It codes for CASGVGAGVNEQFF. This rearrangement joins TRBV14 to TRBJ2-1; 7 nucleotides line up with TRBD2. CDR1 is SGHDN and CDR2 is FVKESK in the germline V gene. The CDR3 sequence is 14 residues long. Unmatched junction bases numbered 10, after V lost 8 bases and J lost 6 bases.